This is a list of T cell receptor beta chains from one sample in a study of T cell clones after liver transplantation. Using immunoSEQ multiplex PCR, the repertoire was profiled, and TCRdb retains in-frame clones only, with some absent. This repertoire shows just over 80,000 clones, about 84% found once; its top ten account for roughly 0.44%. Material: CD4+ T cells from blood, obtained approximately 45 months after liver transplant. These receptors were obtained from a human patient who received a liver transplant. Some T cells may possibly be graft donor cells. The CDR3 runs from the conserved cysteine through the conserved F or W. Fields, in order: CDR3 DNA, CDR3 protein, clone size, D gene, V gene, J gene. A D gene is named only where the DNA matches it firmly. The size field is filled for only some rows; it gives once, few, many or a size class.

TGTGCCAGCAGTTACTCGCTCGCCGCCGGGGAGCTGTTTTTT	CASSYSLAAGELFF	-	-	TRBV6-5	TRBJ2-2
TGTGCCAGCAGCTTTAGGGGGGAAATCTCCTACAATGAGCAGTTCTTC	CASSFRGEISYNEQFF	-	-	TRBV5-8	TRBJ2-1
TGCGCCAGCAGCTGGGACAGTTTCCAAGAGACCCAGTACTTC	CASSWDSFQETQYF	many	TRBD1	TRBV5-1	TRBJ2-5
TGTGCCAGCAGCCCCCTTTCGGTAGCGATTGGGGTCGGGGAGCTGTTTTTT	CASSPLSVAIGVGELFF	-	-	TRBV7-2	TRBJ2-2
TGTGCCAGTAGTATAGCAGCAGGGCCCACGCAGTATTTT	CASSIAAGPTQYF	-	-	TRBV19	TRBJ2-3
TGTGCCAGCAGTGAAGCGAATGGACAGGGGAGGAATGAGCAGTTCTTC	CASSEANGQGRNEQFF	-	TRBD1	TRBV2	TRBJ2-1
TGTGCCAGCAGTTACCTTGCAGGGGGAACCTACGAGCAGTACTTC	CASSYLAGGTYEQYF	-	TRBD1	TRBV6-5	TRBJ2-7
TGTGCCAGCTCAGGGGGGGGGTATCAGCCCCAGCATTTT	CASSGGGYQPQHF	-	TRBD1	TRBV28	TRBJ1-5
TGTGCCAGCAGCTTAGCTCAGTATCAGCCCCAGCATTTT	CASSLAQYQPQHF	once	-	TRBV7-2	TRBJ1-5
TGTGCCAGCAGTGAGGACGGGTACTCTGGAAACACCATATATTTT	CASSEDGYSGNTIYF	-	-	TRBV5-6	TRBJ1-3
TGTGCCATCAGTGGAAAAGACAGATCGGACGAGCAGTACTTC	CAISGKDRSDEQYF	-	-	TRBV10-3	TRBJ2-7
TGTGCCAGCAGTCCAGGGACCTCGGGCACCGGGGAGCTGTTTTTT	CASSPGTSGTGELFF	-	-	TRBV6-5	TRBJ2-2
TGTGCCAGCAGCATTACAGATAGAAACACCATATATTTT	CASSITDRNTIYF	-	-	TRBV2	TRBJ1-3
TGTGCCAGCAGCTTAGTAGGGACTAGCGGTCAAAGGAGGGATACGCAGTATTTT	CASSLVGTSGQRRDTQYF	-	TRBD2	TRBV7-2	TRBJ2-3
TGTGCTAGCAGCTCGGGGTCAGATCAAGAGACCCAGTACTTC	CASSSGSDQETQYF	-	-	TRBV7-7	TRBJ2-5
TGTGCCAGCAGCGCCGACAGTTATAGCAATCAGCCCCAGCATTTT	CASSADSYSNQPQHF	once	-	TRBV9	TRBJ1-5
TGTGCCAGCAGCTTCTCGACCTTAAGGGACTACGAGCAGTACTTC	CASSFSTLRDYEQYF	-	-	TRBV7-2	TRBJ2-7
TGCGCCAGCAGCCAAACGTGGACAGCCCCTGAAAAACTGTTTTTT	CASSQTWTAPEKLFF	-	-	TRBV4-3	TRBJ1-4
TGTGCCAGCAGTCCACTATCCAGGAATTTCTTGGCCGGGGAGCTGTTTTTT	CASSPLSRNFLAGELFF	-	-	TRBV27	TRBJ2-2
TGTGCCAGCAGCTTAGCTGCGACGAATAACTATGGCTACACCTTC	CASSLAATNNYGYTF	few	-	TRBV7-2	TRBJ1-2
TGTGCCAGCAGCTCTAGGAGACTAGCGGGATACGAGCAGTACTTC	CASSSRRLAGYEQYF	-	TRBD2	TRBV7-8	TRBJ2-7
TGTGCCAGCAGCTATCTAGCCCCCGCCACAGATACGCAGTATTTT	CASSYLAPATDTQYF	-	-	TRBV7-2	TRBJ2-3
TGTGCCAGCAGCTCCAAATTAGACGAGCAGTACTTC	CASSSKLDEQYF	-	-	TRBV7-9	TRBJ2-7
TGTGCCAGCAGGGCGGGGGAGAACGAGCAGTACTTC	CASRAGENEQYF	once	TRBD2	TRBV28	TRBJ2-7
TGCGCCACCCGAGCGGGGCAGCAACAAGAGACCCAGTACTTC	CATRAGQQQETQYF	-	TRBD2	TRBV5-1	TRBJ2-5
TGTGCCAGCAGTTACTCCCAGGCAGCCCTTATTCGCTACACCTTC	CASSYSQAALIRYTF	-	-	TRBV6-5	TRBJ1-2
TGTGCCATCAGTGAGGCAGGCCGCCCTGAAAAACTGTTTTTT	CAISEAGRPEKLFF	-	-	TRBV10-3	TRBJ1-4
TGTGCCAGCAGCCCCATTAGCGGGAGCTACAATGAGCAGTTCTTC	CASSPISGSYNEQFF	-	TRBD2	TRBV11-2	TRBJ2-1
TGTGCCAGCAGTTTACTGAGCACAGATACGCAGTATTTT	CASSLLSTDTQYF	-	-	TRBV27	TRBJ2-3
TGTGCCAGCAGCGTAGTTCCAAGTGAAGTCGAGCAGTACTTC	CASSVVPSEVEQYF	-	-	TRBV9	TRBJ2-7
TGCAGTGCCGAGAGGGCGGATGAGCAGTTCTTC	CSAERADEQFF	-	-	TRBV20-1	TRBJ2-1
TGTGCCAGCAGCTTCGCGCGGGAGGTCGTAGAGCAGTTCTTC	CASSFAREVVEQFF	-	TRBD2	TRBV7-2	TRBJ2-1
TGTGCTAGTGGGGCTAGCGGGAGTTCAGATACGCAGTATTTT	CASGASGSSDTQYF	-	TRBD2	TRBV12-5	TRBJ2-3
TGTGCCAGCAGCCTGTACGTTACGGCGGAAGGCTACACCTTC	CASSLYVTAEGYTF	once	-	TRBV7-2	TRBJ1-2
TGTGCCAGCAGCCCACTAAGCGGGTTCTCCTACAATGAGCAGTTCTTC	CASSPLSGFSYNEQFF	-	-	TRBV11-2	TRBJ2-1
TGTGCCAGCAGCTTACAGGGAACCGGGGAGCTGTTTTTT	CASSLQGTGELFF	once	-	TRBV7-2	TRBJ2-2
TGTGCCAGCAGCTCGAGGGGGGACTATGGCTACACCTTC	CASSSRGDYGYTF	few	-	TRBV7-2	TRBJ1-2
TGCGCCAGCAGACAGGGCCCAAATCAGCCCCAGCATTTT	CASRQGPNQPQHF	-	-	TRBV5-1	TRBJ1-5
TGTGCCAGCAGCAGGACAGGGGGCGGTTCTGAAGCTTTCTTT	CASSRTGGGSEAFF	-	TRBD1	TRBV28	TRBJ1-1
TGTGCCAGCAGTTTATGGTCGGGAGGGGAGTTCTTC	CASSLWSGGEFF	-	TRBD2	TRBV28	TRBJ2-1
TGTGCCACCTCCAACCCTAGCGGGAGCACAGATACGCAGTATTTT	CATSNPSGSTDTQYF	-	TRBD2	TRBV6-6	TRBJ2-3
TGCAGCGTTGCCGGGACTCCTTCCTACGAGCAGTACTTC	CSVAGTPSYEQYF	-	-	TRBV29-1	TRBJ2-7
TGTGCCAGCTCACCACTTCGCGGACAGGGTGAGACCCAGTACTTC	CASSPLRGQGETQYF	-	TRBD1	TRBV18	TRBJ2-5
TGTGCCAGCAGCTTAAAAACAGGGGGCATTCAGCCCCAGCATTTT	CASSLKTGGIQPQHF	-	TRBD1	TRBV7-8	TRBJ1-5
TGTGCCAGCAGCTTAATGAACACTGAAGCTTTCTTT	CASSLMNTEAFF	-	-	TRBV7-9	TRBJ1-1
TGCGCCAGCAGTGAGACTAGCGGGAGGTTGGTCCAAGAGACCCAGTACTTC	CASSETSGRLVQETQYF	-	TRBD2	TRBV10-2	TRBJ2-5
TGCGCCAGCAGCCCCCGGGAGAGTGGGCCCTACAATGAGCAGTTCTTC	CASSPRESGPYNEQFF	-	-	TRBV5-1	TRBJ2-1
TGTGCCAGCAGCGTAGGTCCAGGGTTGAGCAATCAGCCCCAGCATTTT	CASSVGPGLSNQPQHF	-	-	TRBV9	TRBJ1-5
TGCGCCAGCAGCTTGGTGACTAGCACCCCGGCAGATACGCAGTATTTT	CASSLVTSTPADTQYF	-	TRBD2	TRBV5-1	TRBJ2-3
TGCGCCAGCAGCTGGGAGATGAGGGGCAATGAGCAGTTCTTC	CASSWEMRGNEQFF	-	-	TRBV5-1	TRBJ2-1
TGTGCCAGCAGCTTGAACCGGATTAGCAATCAGCCCCAGCATTTT	CASSLNRISNQPQHF	few	-	TRBV5-8	TRBJ1-5
TGTGCCAGCAGCCCATTGGGGGGGAACTATGGCTACACCTTC	CASSPLGGNYGYTF	-	-	TRBV7-3	TRBJ1-2